The source of this TCR beta chain is a study of shared T cell receptors in the human thymus. Losses at the gene ends were 4 bases for V and 0 bases for J; bases not matched to a gene: 5. Germline V gene sequence: CDR1 SGHAT, CDR2 FQNNGV. The CDR3 is 16 residues long. Measured with immunoSEQ multiplex PCR; TCRdb has only the in-frame clones, and not every one. Here the sample spans about 660,000 clones, approximately 90% being singletons. In addition, the sample was reused for a study of human thymus T cells. From that paper: Resected material from corrective heart surgery provided the thymus tissue analysed. Within thymic and blood repertoires, V and J gene usage appeared to be biased. Related work showed strongly overlapping thymic repertoires across unrelated individuals.

Specimen: thymocytes. V is TRBV11-2 and J is TRBJ2-3; 9 bases match TRBD2. This TCR was recovered from a boy under two years old with a congenital heart defect. CDR3 DNA: TGTGCCAGCAGCTCCATAGCGGGAGCTAGCACAGATACGCAGTATTTT. Translating it yields CASSSIAGASTDTQYF.